The 4 T cell receptor beta chains below all came from one sample that was sequenced in a study of CD8 T cells in Susac syndrome. Reverse transcription used about 0.5 to 1 ug RNA and random hexamers. TCRdb redid the calling of the immunoSEQ multiplex PCR reads with MiXCR, one entry per CDR3 protein. The table lists approximately 120,000 distinct CDR3 sequences, just under 95% of them singletons, with 0.065% to 0.1% in the top ten. Sample: CD4+ T cells from PBMCs. The receptors originated from a human donor in good health.

V and J are TRBV5-1 and TRBJ2-3, with TRBD2 matching over 13 bases. The length of the CDR3 is 17 residues. CDR1 and CDR2 from the germline V gene are SGHRS and YFSETQ. J lost 2 bases, V lost 4 bases, and 7 bases had no gene match. CDR3 residues: CASSVGTSGTYTDTQYF. For the CDR3, the DNA is TGCGCCAGCAGCGTAGGGACTAGCGGGACGTACACAGATACGCAGTATTTT.

This chain links TRBV5-1 with TRBJ2-3; tentative D call: TRBD2 (6 bases). V was clipped by 4 bases and J by 1 base, with 13 bases between them. Per germline, CDR1 SGHRS and CDR2 YFSETQ. This CDR3 has 15 amino acids. CDR3 region: CASSLGTLRTDTQYF. CDR3 nucleotide sequence: TGCGCCAGCAGCCTAGGGACTCTCCGCACAGATACGCAGTATTTT. Filled out from reference TRBV5-1 and TRBJ2-3, the complete variable domain reads KAGVTQTPRYLIKTRGQQVTLSCSPISGHRSVSWYQQTPGQGLQFLFEYFSETQRNKGNFPGRFSGRQFSNSRSEMNVSTLELGDSALYLCASSLGTLRTDTQYFGPGTRLTVL.

The table lists this clonotype with a count of one. The chain uses TRBV12-3 or TRBV12-4 and TRBJ2-3, with 9 bases matching TRBD2. V was pared by 5 bases and J by 0 bases, with 18 bases of the junction left unmatched. The CDR3 is made up of 20 amino acids. CDR3 coding DNA: TGTGCCAGCAGTCCACCCCCGAGACTAGCGGTTGAGGGGAGCACAGATACGCAGTATTTT. As protein: CASSPPPRLAVEGSTDTQYF.

The V call is TRBV5-6, the J call TRBJ1-2; TRBD1 matches at 8 bases. Germline CDR1 and CDR2: SGHDT and YYEEEE. The CDR3 spans 16 residues. The V and J ends lost 1 base and 4 bases, in that order; junction bases with no gene match: 9. The CDR3: CASSLLRTGLGYGYTF. In DNA, the CDR3 is TGTGCCAGCAGCTTGCTCAGGACAGGGCTAGGCTATGGCTACACCTTC.